These 23 T cell receptor beta chains were all obtained from the same sample, sequenced in a study of T-cell memory formation after mild COVID-19. TCRdb re-called the 5' RACE reads through MiXCR, storing one row per CDR3 protein. The sample consists of roughly 250,000 distinct CDR3 sequences, about 16% of them appearing once. The sample consisted of PBMCs or a T cell subset sorted from them (not recorded which). Every receptor here comes from a man aged 18 to 30 who had mild COVID-19 (a few samples of this study predate the infection). Cell type and time point are not known.

The chain carries TRBV3-1 and TRBJ2-3; 8 nucleotides match TRBD2. Unmatched junction bases numbered 7, after V lost 4 bases and J lost 1 base. The CDR3 is 16 residues long. From germline, CDR1 is LGHDT and CDR2 YNNKEL (reference sequence). The CDR3 sequence is CASSPSWRGGTDTQYF. The CDR3 DNA sequence: TGTGCCAGCAGCCCAAGCTGGCGGGGGGGCACAGATACGCAGTATTTT.

In this sample, this clonotype turned up a few times. The CDR3 nucleotides are TGTGCCAGCACCATTGGGGGGGCGGGAGAGACCCAGTACTTC. This encodes CASTIGGAGETQYF. V and J are TRBV12-3 or TRBV12-4 and TRBJ2-5; TRBD2 might be the D (7 bases). The ends were cut back, 7 bases at V and 4 bases at J, with 16 bases in the middle. The CDR3 has 14 amino acids.

This clonotype was detected only a few times. This chain joins TRBV20-1 and TRBJ2-5, with 10 positions matching TRBD2. Germline CDR1 and CDR2: DFQATT and SNEGSKA (reference sequence). The CDR3 runs to 15 residues. After removal of 6 bases from V and 4 bases from J, the junction contained 11 bases not matched to a gene. CDR3 protein: CSARVQRGGGETQYF. In DNA, the CDR3 is TGCAGTGCACGGGTCCAGCGGGGGGGCGGAGAGACCCAGTACTTC.

The J gene is TRBJ1-3, the V gene TRBV29-1; D not resolved. Per the germline V gene, CDR1 is SQVTM and CDR2 is ANQGSEA. CDR3 length equals 14 residues. V was shortened by 1 base and J by 0 bases, with 7 bases between the two germline ends. CDR3 in amino acids: CSVEVSVSGNTIYF. CDR3 nucleotide sequence: TGCAGCGTTGAAGTATCAGTCTCTGGAAACACCATATATTTT.

This clonotype turned up a few times. J is TRBJ1-1 and V is TRBV29-1; perhaps TRBD1 as D (5 bases). The germline CDR1 and CDR2 sequences are SQVTM and ANQGSEA. This CDR3 spans 12 amino acids. CDR3 amino acids: CSAGGRNTEAFF. The CDR3 DNA reads TGCAGTGCTGGGGGAAGGAACACTGAAGCTTTCTTT.

This clonotype was found a few times. This chain links TRBV11-1 with TRBJ2-7, with D tentatively TRBD1 (5 bases). Looked up from germline, CDR1 is SGHAT and CDR2 is FQDESV (reference sequence). The CDR3 has 14 residues. Trimming stripped 5 bases from V and 6 bases from J, with 17 bases between. The CDR3 region has the DNA TGTGCCAGCAGCGAGAATTCAGGGTCCCCCGAGCAGTACTTC. It encodes CASSENSGSPEQYF.

This clonotype showed up many times. CDR3 nucleotide sequence: TGTGCCAGCAGTTTGAACAGAGAGGGGAATCAGCCCCAGCATTTT. This gives the protein CASSLNREGNQPQHF. V and J are TRBV12-3 or TRBV12-4 and TRBJ1-5; D perhaps matches TRBD1 (5 bases). Between the trimmed V and J ends, which lost 3 bases and 4 bases, there was a span of 13 bases. The CDR3 runs 15 residues.

This clonotype has only a few counts. The rearrangement links TRBV3-1 to TRBJ1-2; D gene ambiguous. Germline V gives CDR1 LGHDT, CDR2 YNNKEL (reference sequence). The CDR3 totals 12 residues. V lost 6 bases and J lost 6, with 11 bases in between. The DNA for the CDR3 is TGTGCCAGCAGTACATCAGGCGATGGCTACACCTTC. As protein: CASSTSGDGYTF.

The chain combines TRBV7-6 with TRBJ2-6; no definite D call. Germline V lookup: CDR1 SGHVS, CDR2 FNYEAQ. CDR3 size: 14 residues. V was cut by 5 bases and J by 3 bases, with 8 bases left in between. CDR3 amino acids: CASSPTNGANVLTF. The CDR3, as DNA: TGTGCCAGCAGCCCCACCAATGGGGCCAACGTCCTGACTTTC.

This clonotype has only a few counts. V usage is TRBV5-1 and J usage is TRBJ2-3; perhaps TRBD1 as D (6 bases). Germline loops: CDR1 SGHRS, CDR2 YFSETQ. V shed 5 bases and J shed 4 bases, with 11 bases lying between them. There are 13 residues in the CDR3. The CDR3 spells CASRSTGSDTQYF. CDR3 nucleotides: TGCGCCAGCAGATCTACAGGGTCAGATACGCAGTATTTT.

The chain links TRBV11-2 to TRBJ1-3; no definite D call. V gave up 7 bases and J gave up 0 bases, with 10 bases separating them. Germline V gene lookup returns CDR1 SGHAT and CDR2 FQNNGV. The length of the CDR3 is 14 residues. The CDR3 DNA follows: TGTGCCAGCACCCTTCACTACTCTGGAAACACCATATATTTT. Its protein product is CASTLHYSGNTIYF. The full variable domain, rest sourced from reference TRBV11-2 and TRBJ1-3, is EAGVAQSPRYKIIEKRQSVAFWCNPISGHATLYWYQQILGQGPKLLIQFQNNGVVDDSQLPKDRFSAERLKGVDSTLKIQPAKLEDSAVYLCASTLHYSGNTIYFGEGSWLTVV.

This clonotype was counted only a few times. CDR3 loop: CASSYSGTASGNTIYF. In DNA form, the CDR3 reads TGTGCCAGCAGTTACTCCGGGACTGCCTCTGGAAACACCATATATTTT. This chain connects TRBV6-5 to TRBJ1-3, with D perhaps matching TRBD1 (5 bases). Looked up from germline, CDR1 is MNHEY and CDR2 is SVGAGI. CDR3 size: 16 residues. V shed 0 bases and J shed 0 bases, with 9 bases lying between them.

The V call is TRBV20-1, the J call TRBJ2-7, with no clear D. Germline V lookup: CDR1 DFQATT, CDR2 SNEGSKA (reference sequence). Trimming took off 0 bases at V and 3 bases at J, with 21 bases between the two ends. This CDR3 region has 17 residues. Here the CDR3 reads CSARDNLGNSAIYEQYF. In DNA form, the CDR3 reads TGCAGTGCTAGAGATAATTTGGGTAACTCAGCCATCTACGAGCAGTACTTC.

This chain links TRBV12-3 or TRBV12-4 with TRBJ1-2, with 9 bases that match TRBD1. The CDR3 length is 16 residues. V shed 3 bases and J 8 bases; nucleotides not matched to a gene: 13. The CDR3 coding sequence is TGTGCCAGCAGTTTGGGTCCCGGGACAGGGCCAGGCGGCTACACCTTC. This codes for CASSLGPGTGPGGYTF.

The J gene is TRBJ1-1, the V gene TRBV5-1, with D uncertain. V was pared by 0 bases and J by 3 bases, with 9 bases between. The CDR3 extends over 14 amino acids. Germline CDR1 SGHRS, CDR2 YFSETQ. CDR3 loop: CASSLAGVYTEAFF. CDR3 DNA sequence: TGCGCCAGCAGCTTGGCCGGGGTGTACACTGAAGCTTTCTTT. The variable domain in full, completed from reference TRBV5-1 and TRBJ1-1, reads KAGVTQTPRYLIKTRGQQVTLSCSPISGHRSVSWYQQTPGQGLQFLFEYFSETQRNKGNFPGRFSGRQFSNSRSEMNVSTLELGDSALYLCASSLAGVYTEAFFGQGTRLTVV.

This clonotype was seen a handful of times. This sequence joins TRBV5-6 and TRBJ1-2; D unclear. Germline values: CDR1 SGHDT, CDR2 YYEEEE. Trimming pared 4 bases from V and 4 bases from J, leaving 14 bases between. This CDR3 region has 14 residues. The CDR3, as DNA: TGTGCCAGCAGCATCCTAGAACAGATCTATGGCTACACCTTC. It yields the protein CASSILEQIYGYTF.

The V gene is TRBV24-1, the J gene TRBJ2-1; D remains ambiguous. The ends were cut back, 4 bases at V and 6 bases at J, with 12 bases in the middle. The CDR3 contains 14 residues. Germline V gene sequence: CDR1 KGHDR, CDR2 SFDVKD. Here the CDR3 DNA reads TGTGCCACCAGTGACCCCCCGGGCTCCAATGAGCAGTTCTTC. This gives the protein CATSDPPGSNEQFF.

The J gene is TRBJ1-4, the V gene TRBV7-2; no clear D. The length of the CDR3 is 13 residues. Germline assignment: CDR1 SGHTA and CDR2 FQGNSA. V dropped 5 bases and J dropped 3 bases, with 7 bases sitting between them. CDR3 nucleotide sequence: TGTGCCAGCAGCCAGTGGGCTAATGAAAAACTGTTTTTT. It translates to CASSQWANEKLFF.

This clonotype was seen more than once but under ten times. The V gene is TRBV20-1, the J gene TRBJ2-1; D is possibly TRBD1 or TRBD2 (5 bases each). The V gene lost 7 bases and the J gene lost 8 bases, with 24 bases spanning the gap. The germline V gene encodes CDR1 DFQATT and CDR2 SNEGSKA (reference sequence). The CDR3 is 15 amino acids. The CDR3 loop reads CSVISGGALGDEQFF. The DNA of the CDR3 is TGCAGTGTTATCTCGGGTGGGGCCCTGGGGGATGAGCAGTTCTTC.

The CDR3 reads CASSFRGPGPNEQFF. The CDR3 DNA follows: TGTGCCAGCAGCTTCAGGGGCCCGGGGCCCAATGAGCAGTTCTTC. This chain joins TRBV7-2 and TRBJ2-1; tentative D call: TRBD1 (6 bases). Per germline, CDR1 SGHTA and CDR2 FQGNSA. V lost 3 bases and J lost 6, with 15 bases in between. The CDR3 loop spans 15 amino acids. The full variable domain, completed using reference TRBV7-2 and TRBJ2-1, is GAGVSQSPSNKVTEKGKDVELRCDPISGHTALYWYRQSLGQGLEFLIYFQGNSAPDKSGLPSDRFSAERTGGSVSTLTIQRTQQEDSAVYLCASSFRGPGPNEQFFGPGTRLTVL.

V gene TRBV15 combines with J gene TRBJ2-2; 8 positions match TRBD1. Looked up from germline, CDR1 is LNHNV and CDR2 is YYDKDF (reference sequence). The CDR3 covers 14 residues. V lost 6 bases, J lost 7 bases, and 7 bases stayed unmatched. The CDR3 here is CATRWTGLIGELFF. The CDR3 DNA reads as TGTGCCACCAGGTGGACAGGGTTAATCGGGGAGCTGTTTTTT.

This clonotype appeared a few times. This chain joins TRBV12-5 and TRBJ2-7, with D uncertain. Germline lookup yields CDR1 LGHNT and CDR2 FRNRAP. The CDR3 spans 15 residues. Trimming took off 1 base at V and 3 bases at J, with 13 bases between the two ends. CDR3 DNA sequence: TGTGCTAGTGGTTTGGCCTTGGGGTATGGCTACGAGCAGTACTTC. Translation gives CASGLALGYGYEQYF.

The chain has TRBV21-1 and TRBJ2-3; the DNA was not used to check the table's D call, TRBD2. TRBV21-1 is designated a pseudogene. The CDR3 runs to 15 residues. DNA for the CDR3: TGTGCCAGCAGCAAGCCGCGGGGAAGCACAGATACGCAGTATTTT. It specifies CASSKPRGSTDTQYF.